This T cell receptor beta chain was sequenced for a study of shared clonotypes between healthy human individuals. Points from the study as a whole: Despite large depth, sorted-subset datasets appeared incompletely sequenced. Naive subsets tended to show greater estimated richness than memory subsets. Represented diversity (both genetic and exposure-history) was limited by the small number of donors.

Germline CDR1 is MNHEY and CDR2 is SVGAGI. The CDR3 length is 15 residues. The V end lost 5 bases, the J end lost 2 bases, and 13 bases lay between the germline ends. Clones were read by immunoSEQ multiplex PCR, and TCRdb kept only the in-frame ones, dropping some. The table lists 600,000 to 750,000 clones, 90% of them singletons, with about 34% in the top ten. On this clone: Antigen unknown.

The rearrangement links TRBV6-5 to TRBJ1-5; D is uncertain. The sequencing sample was made of memory CD8+ T cells from PBMCs. The subset: CD45RO+ cells pooled with CCR7-negative TemRA cells. The TCR comes from a man aged 18 to 35 in good health. Some clones in this sample may be carry-over from other donors' samples. In DNA form, the CDR3 reads TGTGCCAGCAGTACAAGTCGGCTCGGCAATCAGCCCCAGCATTTT. Protein: CASSTSRLGNQPQHF.